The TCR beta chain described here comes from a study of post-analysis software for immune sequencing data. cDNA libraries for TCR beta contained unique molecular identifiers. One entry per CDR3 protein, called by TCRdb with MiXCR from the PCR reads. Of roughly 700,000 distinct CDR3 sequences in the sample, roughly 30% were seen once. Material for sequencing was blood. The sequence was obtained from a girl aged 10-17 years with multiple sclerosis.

The CDR3 bases are TGTGCCAGCAGCGATTATGTTGCAGGGGCCAATGAGCAGTTCTTC. The encoded protein is CASSDYVAGANEQFF. The V call is TRBV28, the J call TRBJ2-1, with TRBD1 as a possible D gene (6 bases). The V and J ends lost 6 bases and 6 bases respectively, with 18 bases between them. The CDR3 has 15 amino acids. Germline CDR1 is MDHEN and CDR2 is SYDVKM.